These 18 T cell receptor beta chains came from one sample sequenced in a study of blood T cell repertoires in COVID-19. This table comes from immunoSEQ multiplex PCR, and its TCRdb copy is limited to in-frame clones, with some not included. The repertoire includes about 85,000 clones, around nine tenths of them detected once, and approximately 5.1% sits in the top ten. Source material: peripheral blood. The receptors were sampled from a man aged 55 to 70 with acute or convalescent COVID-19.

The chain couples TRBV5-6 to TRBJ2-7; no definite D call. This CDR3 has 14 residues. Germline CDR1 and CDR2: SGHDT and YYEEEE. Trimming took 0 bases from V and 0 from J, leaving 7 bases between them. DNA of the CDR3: TGTGCCAGCAGCTTGGGAGGAAGCTCCTACGAGCAGTACTTC. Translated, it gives CASSLGGSSYEQYF.

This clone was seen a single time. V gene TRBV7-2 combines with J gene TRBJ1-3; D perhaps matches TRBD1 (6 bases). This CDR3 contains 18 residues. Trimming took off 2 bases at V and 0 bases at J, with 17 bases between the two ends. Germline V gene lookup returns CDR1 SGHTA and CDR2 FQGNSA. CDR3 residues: CASSLRGQGSNSGNTIYF. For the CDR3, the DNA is TGTGCCAGCAGCTTAAGGGGTCAGGGGTCGAACTCTGGAAACACCATATATTTT.

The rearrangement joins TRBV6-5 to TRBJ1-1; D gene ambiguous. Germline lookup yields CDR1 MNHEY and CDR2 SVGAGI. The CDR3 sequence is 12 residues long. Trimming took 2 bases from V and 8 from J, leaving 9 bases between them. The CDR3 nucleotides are TGTGCCAGCAGTTACCTAGGCGAGGAAGCTTTCTTT. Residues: CASSYLGEEAFF.

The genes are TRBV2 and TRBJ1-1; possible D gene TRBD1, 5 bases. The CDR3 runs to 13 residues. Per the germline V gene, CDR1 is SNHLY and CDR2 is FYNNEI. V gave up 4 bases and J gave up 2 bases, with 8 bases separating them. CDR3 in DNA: TGTGCCAGCAGTGCCGACAGCAACACTGAAGCTTTCTTT. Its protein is CASSADSNTEAFF.

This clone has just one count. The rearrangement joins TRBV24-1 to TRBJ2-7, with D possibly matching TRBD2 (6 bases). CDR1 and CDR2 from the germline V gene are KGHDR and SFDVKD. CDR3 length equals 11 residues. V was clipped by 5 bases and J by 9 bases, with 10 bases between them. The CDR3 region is CATSASGVQYF. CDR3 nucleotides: TGTGCCACCAGTGCATCGGGAGTGCAGTACTTC.

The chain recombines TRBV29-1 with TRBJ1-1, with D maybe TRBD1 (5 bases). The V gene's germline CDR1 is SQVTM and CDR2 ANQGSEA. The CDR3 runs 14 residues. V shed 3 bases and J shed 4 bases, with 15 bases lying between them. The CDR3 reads CSVERGGFGTEAFF. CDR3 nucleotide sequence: TGCAGCGTTGAGAGGGGAGGGTTCGGCACTGAAGCTTTCTTT.

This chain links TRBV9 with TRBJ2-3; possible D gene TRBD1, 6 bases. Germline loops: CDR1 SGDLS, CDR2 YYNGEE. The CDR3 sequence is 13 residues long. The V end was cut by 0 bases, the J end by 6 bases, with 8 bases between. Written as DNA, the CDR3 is TGTGCCAGCAGCGTAGATCAGGGGGATACGCAGTATTTT. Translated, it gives CASSVDQGDTQYF.

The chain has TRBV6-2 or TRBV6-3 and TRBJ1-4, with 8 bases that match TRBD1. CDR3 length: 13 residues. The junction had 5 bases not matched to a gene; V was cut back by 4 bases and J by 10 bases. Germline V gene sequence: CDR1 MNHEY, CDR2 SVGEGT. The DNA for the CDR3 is TGTGCCAGCAGTTTCGACAGGGGCGGAAAACTGTTTTTT. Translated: CASSFDRGGKLFF.

CDR3 DNA sequence: TGCGCCAGCAGCCAAGGAAACAGGGGCGGCGAAAAACTGTTTTTT. Translated: CASSQGNRGGEKLFF. This sequence joins TRBV4-3 and TRBJ1-4; the match to TRBD1 covers 7 bases. CDR3 size: 15 residues. Germline V CDR1 and CDR2: LGHNA, YSLEER. V was pared by 1 base and J by 8 bases, with 7 bases of the junction left unmatched.

In nucleotides, the CDR3 is TGTGCCAGCAGCACACGCGGCGGGGTGTACCAAGAGACCCAGTACTTC. It yields the protein CASSTRGGVYQETQYF. The chain recombines TRBV5-6 with TRBJ2-5; maybe TRBD2 (6 bases). This CDR3 comprises 16 residues. Per germline, CDR1 SGHDT and CDR2 YYEEEE. Trimming removed 4 bases at V and 0 bases at J, with 16 bases between.

The CDR3 DNA reads as TGTGCCAGCAGGAACCAAAGGGACTATACGAACACCGGGGAGCTGTTTTTT. Its translation is CASRNQRDYTNTGELFF. V is TRBV3-1 (or the pseudogene TRBV3-2) and J is TRBJ2-2; 7 nucleotides line up with TRBD2. Germline assignment: CDR1 LGHDT and CDR2 YNNKEL (reference sequence). CDR3 length equals 17 residues. The ends lost 6 bases at V and 0 bases at J; junction bases unmatched: 10.

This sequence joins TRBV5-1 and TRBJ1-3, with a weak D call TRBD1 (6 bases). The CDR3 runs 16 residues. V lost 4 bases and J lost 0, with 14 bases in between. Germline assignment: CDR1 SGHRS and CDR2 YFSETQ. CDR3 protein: CASSVDRSISGNTIYF. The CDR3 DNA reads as TGCGCCAGCAGCGTGGACAGATCAATCTCTGGAAACACCATATATTTT.

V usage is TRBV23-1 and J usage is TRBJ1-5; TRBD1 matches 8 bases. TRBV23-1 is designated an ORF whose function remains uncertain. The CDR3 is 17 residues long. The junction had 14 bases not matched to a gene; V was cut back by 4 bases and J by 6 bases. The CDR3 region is CASSLDRGMFMSQPQHF. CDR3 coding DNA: TGCGCCAGCAGTCTCGACAGGGGTATGTTTATGAGTCAGCCCCAGCATTTT.

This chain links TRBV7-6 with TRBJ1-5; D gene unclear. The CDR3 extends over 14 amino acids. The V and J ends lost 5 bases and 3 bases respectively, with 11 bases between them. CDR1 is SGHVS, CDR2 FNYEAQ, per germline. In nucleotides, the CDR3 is TGTGCCAGCAGCCCATCGGGTACCAATCAGCCCCAGCATTTT. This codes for CASSPSGTNQPQHF.

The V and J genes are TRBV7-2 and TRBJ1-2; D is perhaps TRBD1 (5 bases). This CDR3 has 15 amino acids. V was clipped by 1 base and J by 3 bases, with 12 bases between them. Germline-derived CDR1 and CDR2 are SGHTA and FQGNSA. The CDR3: CASSLDLRGYYGYTF. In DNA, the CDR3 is TGTGCCAGCAGCTTAGATCTTCGGGGGTACTATGGCTACACCTTC.

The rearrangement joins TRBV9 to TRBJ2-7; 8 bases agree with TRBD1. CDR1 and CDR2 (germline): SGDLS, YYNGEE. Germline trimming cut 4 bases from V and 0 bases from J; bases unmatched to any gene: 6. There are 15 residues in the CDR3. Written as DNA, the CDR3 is TGTGCCAGCAGCCCGGAGGGACAGGCCTCCTACGAGCAGTACTTC. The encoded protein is CASSPEGQASYEQYF.

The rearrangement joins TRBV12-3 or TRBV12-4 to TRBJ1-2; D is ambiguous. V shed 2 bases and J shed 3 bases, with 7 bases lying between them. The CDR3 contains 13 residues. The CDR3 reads CASSLTPDYGYTF. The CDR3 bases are TGTGCCAGCAGTTTAACCCCGGACTATGGCTACACCTTC.

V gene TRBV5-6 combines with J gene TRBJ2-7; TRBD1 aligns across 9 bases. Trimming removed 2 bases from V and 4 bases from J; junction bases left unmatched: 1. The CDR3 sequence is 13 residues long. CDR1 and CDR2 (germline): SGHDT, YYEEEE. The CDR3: CASSFGTGYEQYF. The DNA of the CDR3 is TGTGCCAGCAGCTTTGGGACAGGGTACGAGCAGTACTTC.